This entry concerns a single TCR beta chain. Germline values: CDR1 SGHTA, CDR2 FQGNSA. V lost 3 bases to trimming and J lost 5 bases, with 7 bases between them. The CDR3 length is 12 residues. This sample is drawn from a study of blood T cell repertoires in COVID-19. Study as a whole: Whether acute or convalescent, the COVID-19 samples came from the United States, Italy and Spain. The cDNA or gDNA used as material had been derived from T cells, B-cell-depleted T cells, or PBMCs.

Original data processing: Nucleated cell counts were estimated from reference gene primer amplification. The assay was immunoSEQ multiplex PCR, and TCRdb's table has in-frame clones only and misses some. V, J and clone size reflect that table, while D and trimming were determined from the DNA. The profile shows some 25,000 clones, around 92% of them singletons. The chain links TRBV7-2 to TRBJ2-5; D is uncertain. The source is a man in his 70s with active COVID-19. The sequenced sample was peripheral blood. The CDR3 protein is CASSFAAETQYF. The CDR3 DNA reads TGTGCCAGCAGCTTTGCGGCGGAGACCCAGTACTTC.